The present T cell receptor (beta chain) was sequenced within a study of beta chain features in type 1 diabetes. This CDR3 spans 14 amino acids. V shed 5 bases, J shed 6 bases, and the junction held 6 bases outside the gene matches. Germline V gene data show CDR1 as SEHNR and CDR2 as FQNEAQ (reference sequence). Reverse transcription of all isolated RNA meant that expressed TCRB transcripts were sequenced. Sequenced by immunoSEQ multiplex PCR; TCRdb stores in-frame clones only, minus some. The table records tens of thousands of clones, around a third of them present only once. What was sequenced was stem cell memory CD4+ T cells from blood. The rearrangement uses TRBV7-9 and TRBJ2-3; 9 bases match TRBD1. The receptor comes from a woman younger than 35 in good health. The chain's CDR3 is CASSTQGAWDTQYF. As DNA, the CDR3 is TGTGCCAGCAGCACACAGGGGGCGTGGGATACGCAGTATTTT. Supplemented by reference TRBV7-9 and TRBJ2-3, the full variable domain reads DTGVSQNPRHKITKRGQNVTFRCDPISEHNRLYWYRQTLGQGPEFLTYFQNEAQLEKSRLLSDRFSAERPKGSFSTLEIQRTEQGDSAMYLCASSTQGAWDTQYFGPGTRLTVL.